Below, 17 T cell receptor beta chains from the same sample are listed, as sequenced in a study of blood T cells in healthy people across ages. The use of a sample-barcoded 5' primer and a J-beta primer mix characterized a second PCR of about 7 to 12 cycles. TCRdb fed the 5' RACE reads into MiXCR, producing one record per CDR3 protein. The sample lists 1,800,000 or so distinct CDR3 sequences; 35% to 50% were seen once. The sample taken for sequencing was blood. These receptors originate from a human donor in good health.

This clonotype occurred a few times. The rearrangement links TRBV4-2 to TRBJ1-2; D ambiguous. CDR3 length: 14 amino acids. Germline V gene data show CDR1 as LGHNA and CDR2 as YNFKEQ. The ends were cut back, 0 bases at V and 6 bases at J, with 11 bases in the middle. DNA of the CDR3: TGTGCCAGCAGCCAAGAGTCCAGAAATGATGGCTACACCTTC. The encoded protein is CASSQESRNDGYTF.

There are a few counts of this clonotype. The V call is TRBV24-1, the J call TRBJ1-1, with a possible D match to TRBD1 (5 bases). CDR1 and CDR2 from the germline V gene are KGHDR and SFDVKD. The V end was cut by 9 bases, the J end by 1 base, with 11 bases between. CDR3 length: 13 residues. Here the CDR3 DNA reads TGTGCCACCCGACCCACAGGGAACACTGAAGCTTTCTTT. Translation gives CATRPTGNTEAFF.

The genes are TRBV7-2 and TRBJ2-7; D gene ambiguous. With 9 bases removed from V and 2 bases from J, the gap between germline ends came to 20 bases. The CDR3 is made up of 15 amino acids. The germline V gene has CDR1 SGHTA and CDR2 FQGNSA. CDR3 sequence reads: CASSPRERLAYEQYF. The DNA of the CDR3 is TGTGCCAGTAGCCCCCGTGAACGTCTAGCCTACGAGCAGTACTTC.

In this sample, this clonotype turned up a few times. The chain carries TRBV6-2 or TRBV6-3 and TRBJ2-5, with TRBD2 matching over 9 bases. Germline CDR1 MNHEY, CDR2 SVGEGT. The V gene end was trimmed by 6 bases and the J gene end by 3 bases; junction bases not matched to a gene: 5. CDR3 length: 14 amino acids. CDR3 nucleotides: TGTGCCAGCAGCCCCCCTAGCGGGGAAGAGACCCAGTACTTC. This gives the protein CASSPPSGEETQYF.

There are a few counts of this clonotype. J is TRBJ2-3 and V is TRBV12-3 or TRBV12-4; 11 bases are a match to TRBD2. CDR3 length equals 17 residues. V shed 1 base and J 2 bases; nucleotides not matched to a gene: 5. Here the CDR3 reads CASSLEASGGPTDTQYF. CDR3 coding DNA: TGTGCCAGCAGTTTAGAGGCTAGCGGGGGGCCCACAGATACGCAGTATTTT.

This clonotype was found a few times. The CDR3: CASSSLAGASYEQYF. The CDR3 nucleotides read TGCGCCAGCAGCTCCCTAGCGGGGGCGAGCTACGAGCAGTACTTC. This chain joins TRBV5-1 and TRBJ2-7, with 10 bases lining up with TRBD2. V gave up 3 bases and J gave up 3 bases; unmatched junction bases: 6. This CDR3 is built from 15 residues. The germline gives CDR1 SGHRS, CDR2 YFSETQ.

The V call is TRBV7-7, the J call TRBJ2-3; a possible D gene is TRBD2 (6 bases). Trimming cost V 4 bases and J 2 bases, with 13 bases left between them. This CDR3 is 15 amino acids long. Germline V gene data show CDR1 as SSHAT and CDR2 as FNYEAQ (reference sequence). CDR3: CASSSAGLATDTQYF. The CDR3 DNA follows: TGTGCCAGCAGCTCCGCGGGGTTAGCCACAGATACGCAGTATTTT.

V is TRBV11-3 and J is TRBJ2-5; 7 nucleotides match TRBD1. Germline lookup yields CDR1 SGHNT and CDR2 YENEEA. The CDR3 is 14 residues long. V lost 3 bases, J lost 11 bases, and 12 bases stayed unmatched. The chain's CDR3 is CASSFGYRGGEQYF. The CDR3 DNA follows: TGTGCCAGCAGCTTCGGTTACAGGGGTGGGGAGCAGTACTTC. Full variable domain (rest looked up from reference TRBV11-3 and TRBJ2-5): EAGVVQSPRYKIIEKKQPVAFWCNPISGHNTLYWYLQNLGQGPELLIRYENEEAVDDSQLPKDRFSAERLKGVDSTLKIQPAELGDSAVYLCASSFGYRGGEQYFGPGTRLLVL.

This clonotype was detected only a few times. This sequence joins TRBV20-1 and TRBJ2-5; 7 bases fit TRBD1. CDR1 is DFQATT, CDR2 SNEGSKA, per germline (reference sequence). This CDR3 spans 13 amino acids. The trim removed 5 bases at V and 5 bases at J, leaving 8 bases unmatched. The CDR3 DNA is TGCAGTGCTGGATTAGGGGGCGCGGAGACCCAGTACTTC. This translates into CSAGLGGAETQYF.

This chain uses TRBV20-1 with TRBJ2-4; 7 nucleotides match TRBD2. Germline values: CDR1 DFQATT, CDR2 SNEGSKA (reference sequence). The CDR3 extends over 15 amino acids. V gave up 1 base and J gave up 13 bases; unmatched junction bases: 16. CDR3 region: CSARVRVGGFVEQYF. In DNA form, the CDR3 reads TGCAGTGCTAGAGTAAGAGTGGGGGGGTTTGTAGAGCAGTACTTC.

In DNA, the CDR3 is TGTGCCAGCAGCCCCTGGACGTCTGGGGCCAACGTCCTGACTTTC. Residues: CASSPWTSGANVLTF. V usage is TRBV7-3 and J usage is TRBJ2-6, with no clear D. Trimming took 5 bases from V and 1 from J, leaving 9 bases between them. This CDR3 is built from 15 residues. The germline CDR1 and CDR2 sequences are SGHTA and FQGTGA.

The chain's CDR3 is CASSQDGIRGGYNEQFF. The CDR3 nucleotides read TGCGCCAGCAGCCAAGACGGCATCCGGGGCGGATACAATGAGCAGTTCTTC. The rearrangement links TRBV4-3 to TRBJ2-1; either TRBD1 or TRBD2 may supply D (5 bases each). The CDR3 totals 17 residues. Germline CDR1 and CDR2: LGHNA and YSLEER. V shed 0 bases and J shed 4 bases, with 16 bases lying between them.

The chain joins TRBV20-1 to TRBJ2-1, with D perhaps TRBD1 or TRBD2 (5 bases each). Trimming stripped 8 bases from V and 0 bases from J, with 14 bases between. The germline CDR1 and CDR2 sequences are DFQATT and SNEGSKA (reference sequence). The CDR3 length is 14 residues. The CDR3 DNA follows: TGCAGTTTTGGGGACCCAATCTCCTACAATGAGCAGTTCTTC. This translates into CSFGDPISYNEQFF.

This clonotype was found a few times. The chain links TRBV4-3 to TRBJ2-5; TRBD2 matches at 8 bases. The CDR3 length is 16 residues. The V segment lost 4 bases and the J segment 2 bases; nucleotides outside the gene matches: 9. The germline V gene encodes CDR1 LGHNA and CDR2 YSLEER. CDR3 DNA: TGCGCCAGCAGCCGCGTTAGCGGGGTTGGGCAAGAGACCCAGTACTTC. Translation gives CASSRVSGVGQETQYF.

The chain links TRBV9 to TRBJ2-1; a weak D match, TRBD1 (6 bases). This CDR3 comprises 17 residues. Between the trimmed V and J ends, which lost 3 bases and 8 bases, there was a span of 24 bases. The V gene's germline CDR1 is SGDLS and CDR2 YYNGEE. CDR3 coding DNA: TGTGCCAGCAGCGCGTCCCCTAAGGGGACACCGGATGATGAGCAGTTCTTC. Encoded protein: CASSASPKGTPDDEQFF.

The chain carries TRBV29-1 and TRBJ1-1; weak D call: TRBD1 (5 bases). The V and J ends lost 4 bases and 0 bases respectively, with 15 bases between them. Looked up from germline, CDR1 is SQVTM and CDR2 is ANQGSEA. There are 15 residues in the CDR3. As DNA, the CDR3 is TGCAGCGTTGTTCCCCGAGGGACGGTGAACACTGAAGCTTTCTTT. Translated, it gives CSVVPRGTVNTEAFF.

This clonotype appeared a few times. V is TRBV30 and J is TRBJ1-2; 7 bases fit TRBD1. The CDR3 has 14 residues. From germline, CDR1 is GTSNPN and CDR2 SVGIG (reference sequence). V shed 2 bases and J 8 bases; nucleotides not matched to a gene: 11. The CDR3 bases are TGTGCCTGGAGTAACCCAGCCCAGGGGGGCGGCTACACCTTC. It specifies CAWSNPAQGGGYTF.